This T cell receptor (beta chain) was sequenced in a study of T cell changes during pregnancy in multiple sclerosis. V was pared by 4 bases and J by 3 bases, with 7 bases of the junction left unmatched. The length of the CDR3 is 15 residues. Germline V gene lookup returns CDR1 SGHDT and CDR2 YYEEEE. Sequenced by immunoSEQ multiplex PCR; TCRdb stores in-frame clones only, minus some. The sample consists of 40,000 to 60,000 clones, around 90% of them appearing once. This sequence was found in a female donor with multiple sclerosis, enrolled in a pregnancy study. The material was CD4+ T cells from peripheral blood mononuclear cells, obtained in the third trimester of pregnancy. V is TRBV5-6 and J is TRBJ2-7, with 10 bases identical to TRBD1. The CDR3 region is CASSPSGQGHYEQYF. The CDR3 region has the DNA TGTGCCAGCAGCCCCTCGGGACAGGGGCACTACGAGCAGTACTTC.